The sequence of this T cell receptor beta chain was determined in a study of molecular identifiers for immune sequencing clone quantification. Study-level information: Replicates involved a five-way split of RNA from around 20,000 or 99,000 naive CD8 cells, with sequencing of four. Whole-study results and caveats: Same-barcode identical TCR molecules could make highly expanded clones look smaller than they are.

V gave up 1 base and J gave up 6 bases, with 12 bases separating them. There are 14 residues in the CDR3. The V gene's germline CDR1 is MNHEY and CDR2 SVGEGT. Details on this clonotype: Its target is unknown.

TCRdb passed the PCR reads through MiXCR, listing each CDR3 protein once. The repertoire includes 40,000 to 50,000 distinct CDR3 sequences, 15% to 20% of them detected once, and roughly 1% sits in the top ten. The J gene is TRBJ1-1, the V gene TRBV6-2 or TRBV6-3; no clear D. The origin of this receptor is a human donor in good health. Some libraries in this study had Jurkat cell RNA spiked in. The sequenced sample consisted of naive CD8+ T cells from blood, with Jurkat cell RNA spiked in. Subset indicated: FACS-sorted CD8+CD4-CCR7+CD45RA+ naive T cells. The CDR3 here is CASSYFPGVPEAFF. The CDR3 DNA reads as TGTGCCAGCAGTTACTTCCCCGGGGTACCTGAAGCTTTCTTT.